This T cell receptor (beta chain) was captured in a study of cytomegalovirus exposure and HLA in healthy donors. Germline V lookup: CDR1 MGHRA, CDR2 YSYEKL. V trimming: 7 bases; J trimming: 2 bases; junction bases outside the gene matches: 9. The length of the CDR3 is 15 residues. The PCR employed 60 Vbeta primers together with 13 Jbeta primers. Clones were read by immunoSEQ multiplex PCR, and TCRdb kept only the in-frame ones, dropping some. The sample yields under 150,000 clones, 60% to 85% seen once. This clone has a handful of counts. The target antigen is unknown. Whole-study findings and limits: By HLA locus, TCR association rates varied in a later analysis, with DRB1 showing the most and HLA-C the fewest.

The TCR originated in a woman aged 40 to 50 in good health and CMV-seronegative. The chain recombines TRBV4-1 with TRBJ2-3; TRBD2 agrees at 7 bases. The sample taken for sequencing was PBMCs. The CDR3, as DNA: TGCGCCAGCACCTCACCCGGGGGGAACACAGATACGCAGTATTTT. Its translation is CASTSPGGNTDTQYF.